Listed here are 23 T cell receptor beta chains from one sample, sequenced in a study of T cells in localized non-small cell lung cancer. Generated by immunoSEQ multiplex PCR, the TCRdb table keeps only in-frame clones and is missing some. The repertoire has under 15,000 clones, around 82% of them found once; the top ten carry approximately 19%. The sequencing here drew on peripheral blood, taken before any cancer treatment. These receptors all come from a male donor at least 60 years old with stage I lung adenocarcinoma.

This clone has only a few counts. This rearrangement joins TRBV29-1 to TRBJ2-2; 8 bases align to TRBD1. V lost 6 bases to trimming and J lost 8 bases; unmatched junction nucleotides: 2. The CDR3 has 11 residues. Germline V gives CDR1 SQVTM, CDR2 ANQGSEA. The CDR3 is CSVRDRGELFF. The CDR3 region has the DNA TGCAGCGTCCGGGACAGGGGGGAGCTGTTTTTT.

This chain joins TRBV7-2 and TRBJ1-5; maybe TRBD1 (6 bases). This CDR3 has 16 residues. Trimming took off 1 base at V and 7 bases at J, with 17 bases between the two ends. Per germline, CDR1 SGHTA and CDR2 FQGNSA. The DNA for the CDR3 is TGTGCCAGCAGCTTAGTGGGGTCGGGCAGGGGACAGCCCCAGCATTTT. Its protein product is CASSLVGSGRGQPQHF.

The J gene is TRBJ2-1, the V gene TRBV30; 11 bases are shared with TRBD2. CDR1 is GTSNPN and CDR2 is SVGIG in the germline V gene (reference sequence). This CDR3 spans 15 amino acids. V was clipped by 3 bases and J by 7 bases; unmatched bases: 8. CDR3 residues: CAWSEGASGRNEQFF. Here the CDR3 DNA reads TGTGCCTGGAGCGAGGGGGCTAGCGGGAGGAATGAGCAGTTCTTC.

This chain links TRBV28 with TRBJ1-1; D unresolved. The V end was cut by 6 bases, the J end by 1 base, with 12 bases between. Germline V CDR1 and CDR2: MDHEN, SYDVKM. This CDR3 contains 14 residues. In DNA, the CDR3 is TGTGCCAGCAGCTTGGGAGGATCGAACACTGAAGCTTTCTTT. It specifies CASSLGGSNTEAFF.

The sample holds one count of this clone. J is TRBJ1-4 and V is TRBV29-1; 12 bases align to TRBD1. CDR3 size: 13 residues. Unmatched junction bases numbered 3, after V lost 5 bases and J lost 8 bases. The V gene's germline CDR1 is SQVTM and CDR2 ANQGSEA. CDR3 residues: CSVWDRGREKLFF. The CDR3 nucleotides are TGCAGCGTTTGGGACAGGGGGCGGGAAAAACTGTTTTTT. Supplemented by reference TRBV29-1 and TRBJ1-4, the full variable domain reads SAVISQKPSRDICQRGTSLTIQCQVDSQVTMMFWYRQQPGQSLTLIATANQGSEATYESGFVIDKFPISRPNLTFSTLTVSNMSPEDSSIYLCSVWDRGREKLFFGSGTQLSVL.

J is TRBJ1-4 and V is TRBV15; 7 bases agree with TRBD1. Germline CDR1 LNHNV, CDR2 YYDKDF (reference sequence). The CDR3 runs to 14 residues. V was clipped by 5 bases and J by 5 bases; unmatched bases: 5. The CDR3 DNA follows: TGTGCCACCAGCGCAGGGGGAATGAATGAAAAACTGTTTTTT. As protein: CATSAGGMNEKLFF.

In DNA form, the CDR3 reads TGTGCCACCAGCGAACTAGCGGGAGGGCGTAATGAGCAGTTCTTC. This gives the protein CATSELAGGRNEQFF. The chain carries TRBV15 and TRBJ2-1, with 13 bases lining up with TRBD2. The CDR3 runs to 15 residues. Germline V lookup: CDR1 LNHNV, CDR2 YYDKDF (reference sequence). V lost 5 bases and J lost 7; bases outside the gene matches: 5.

CDR3 in amino acids: CASISGRGSYNEQFF. The CDR3, as DNA: TGTGCCAGCATCTCGGGCAGGGGTTCCTACAATGAGCAGTTCTTC. The gene calls are TRBV6-1 and TRBJ2-1; D might be TRBD1 (6 bases). The V gene's germline CDR1 is MNHNS and CDR2 SASEGT. The CDR3 spans 15 residues. V was clipped by 7 bases and J by 1 base, with 14 bases between them.

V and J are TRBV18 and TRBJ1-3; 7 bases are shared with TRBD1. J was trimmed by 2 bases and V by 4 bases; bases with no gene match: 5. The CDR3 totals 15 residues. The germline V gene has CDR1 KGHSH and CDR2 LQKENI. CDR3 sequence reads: CASSLHRGTGNTIYF. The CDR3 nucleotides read TGTGCCAGCTCACTCCACAGGGGAACTGGAAACACCATATATTTT.

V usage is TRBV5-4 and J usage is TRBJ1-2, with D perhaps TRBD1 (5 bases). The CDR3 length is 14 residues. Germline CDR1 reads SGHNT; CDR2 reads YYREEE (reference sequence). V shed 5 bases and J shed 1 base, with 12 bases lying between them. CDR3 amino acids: CASSPGGINYGYTF. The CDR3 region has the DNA TGTGCCAGCAGTCCGGGGGGGATTAACTATGGCTACACCTTC.

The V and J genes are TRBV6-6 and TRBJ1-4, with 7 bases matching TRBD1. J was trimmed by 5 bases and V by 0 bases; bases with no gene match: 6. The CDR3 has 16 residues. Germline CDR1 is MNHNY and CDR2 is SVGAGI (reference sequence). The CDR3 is CASSYSGDRRNEKLFF. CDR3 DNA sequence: TGTGCCAGCAGTTACTCTGGGGACAGAAGGAATGAAAAACTGTTTTTT.

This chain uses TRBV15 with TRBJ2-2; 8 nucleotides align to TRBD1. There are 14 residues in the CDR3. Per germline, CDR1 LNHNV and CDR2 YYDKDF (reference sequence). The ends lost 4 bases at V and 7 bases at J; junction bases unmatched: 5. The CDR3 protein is CATSTGGRGGELFF. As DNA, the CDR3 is TGTGCCACCAGCACAGGGGGCCGGGGCGGGGAGCTGTTTTTT. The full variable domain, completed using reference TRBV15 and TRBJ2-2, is DAMVIQNPRYQVTQFGKPVTLSCSQTLNHNVMYWYQQKSSQAPKLLFHYYDKDFNNEADTPDNFQSRRPNTSFCFLDIRSPGLGDTAMYLCATSTGGRGGELFFGEGSRLTVL.

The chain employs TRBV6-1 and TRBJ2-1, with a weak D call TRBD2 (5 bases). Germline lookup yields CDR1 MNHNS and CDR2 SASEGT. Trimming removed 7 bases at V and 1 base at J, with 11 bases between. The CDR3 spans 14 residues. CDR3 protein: CASITGKSYNEQFF. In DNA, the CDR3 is TGTGCCAGCATAACGGGAAAATCCTACAATGAGCAGTTCTTC.

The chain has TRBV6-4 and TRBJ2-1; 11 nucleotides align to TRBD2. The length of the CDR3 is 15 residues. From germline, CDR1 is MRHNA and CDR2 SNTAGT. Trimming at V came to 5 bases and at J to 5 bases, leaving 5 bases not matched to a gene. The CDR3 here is CASSKGLAENNEQFF. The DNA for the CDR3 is TGTGCCAGCAGTAAGGGACTAGCGGAAAACAATGAGCAGTTCTTC.

CDR3 residues: CASSPEPEDTQYF. In DNA, the CDR3 is TGTGCCAGCAGCCCTGAACCGGAGGATACGCAGTATTTT. The V call is TRBV11-2, the J call TRBJ2-3; D unclear. V was trimmed by 5 bases and J by 6 bases, leaving 12 bases between them. CDR3 size: 13 residues. Germline V gives CDR1 SGHAT, CDR2 FQNNGV.

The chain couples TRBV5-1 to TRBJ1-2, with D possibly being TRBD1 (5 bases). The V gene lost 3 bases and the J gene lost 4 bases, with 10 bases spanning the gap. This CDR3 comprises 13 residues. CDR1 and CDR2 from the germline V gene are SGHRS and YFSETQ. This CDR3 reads CASSYDRSYGYTF. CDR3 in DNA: TGCGCCAGCAGCTATGACAGAAGCTATGGCTACACCTTC.

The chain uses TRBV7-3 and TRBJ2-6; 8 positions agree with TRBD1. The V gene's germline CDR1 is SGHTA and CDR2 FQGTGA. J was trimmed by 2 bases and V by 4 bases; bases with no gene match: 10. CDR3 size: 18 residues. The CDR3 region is CASSSGLQGAAGANVLTF. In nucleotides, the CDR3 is TGTGCCAGCAGCTCGGGGCTTCAGGGGGCGGCTGGGGCCAACGTCCTGACTTTC.

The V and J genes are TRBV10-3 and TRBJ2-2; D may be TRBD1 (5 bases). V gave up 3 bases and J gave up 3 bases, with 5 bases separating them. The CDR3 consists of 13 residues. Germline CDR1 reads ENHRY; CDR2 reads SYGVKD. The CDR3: CAISDRDTGELFF. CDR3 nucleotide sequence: TGTGCCATCAGTGACAGGGACACCGGGGAGCTGTTTTTT.

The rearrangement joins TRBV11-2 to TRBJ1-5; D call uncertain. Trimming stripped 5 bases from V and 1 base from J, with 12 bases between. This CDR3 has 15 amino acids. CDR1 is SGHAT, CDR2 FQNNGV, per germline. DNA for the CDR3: TGTGCCAGCAGCCCGGGGTGGGTGAGCAATCAGCCCCAGCATTTT. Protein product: CASSPGWVSNQPQHF.

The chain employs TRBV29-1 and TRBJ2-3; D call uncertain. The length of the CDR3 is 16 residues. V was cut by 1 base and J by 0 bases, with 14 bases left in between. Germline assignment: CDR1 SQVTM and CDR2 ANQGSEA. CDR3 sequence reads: CSVEGHLKISTDTQYF. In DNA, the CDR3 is TGCAGCGTTGAAGGTCACCTAAAGATTAGCACAGATACGCAGTATTTT.

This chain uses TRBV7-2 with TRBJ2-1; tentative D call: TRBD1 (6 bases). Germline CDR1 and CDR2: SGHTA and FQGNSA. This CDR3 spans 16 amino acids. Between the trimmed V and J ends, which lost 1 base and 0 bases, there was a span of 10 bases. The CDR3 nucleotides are TGTGCCAGCAGCTTAGGCTGGGACACCTCCTACAATGAGCAGTTCTTC. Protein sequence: CASSLGWDTSYNEQFF.

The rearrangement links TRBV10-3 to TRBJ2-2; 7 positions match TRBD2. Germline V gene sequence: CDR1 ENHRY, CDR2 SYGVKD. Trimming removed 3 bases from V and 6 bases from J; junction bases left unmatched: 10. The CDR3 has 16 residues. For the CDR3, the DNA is TGTGCCATCAGTGATCCCGGGACTATTAGGCCCGGGGAGCTGTTTTTT. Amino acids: CAISDPGTIRPGELFF.

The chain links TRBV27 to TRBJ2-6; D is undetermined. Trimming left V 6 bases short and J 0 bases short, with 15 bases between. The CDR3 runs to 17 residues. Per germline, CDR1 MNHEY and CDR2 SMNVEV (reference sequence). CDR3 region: CASRPGQASSGANVLTF. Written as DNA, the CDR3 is TGTGCCAGCAGGCCCGGGCAGGCGAGCTCTGGGGCCAACGTCCTGACTTTC.